There are a few counts of the clone carrying this T cell receptor (beta chain). These data are taken from a study of blood T cells in healthy people across ages. There were healthy Caucasian individuals from Russia, aged about 6 to 100, serving as donors. Next came a second PCR, run for about 6 to 11 cycles, which used a sample-barcoded 5' primer along with a J-beta primer mix. TCRdb independently ran MiXCR on the 5' RACE reads; one entry per CDR3 protein. This table holds roughly 1,500,000 distinct CDR3 sequences, 30% to 35% found once. The CDR3 is made up of 15 amino acids. Germline V gene lookup returns CDR1 MNHNY and CDR2 SVGAGI (reference sequence). The V gene end was trimmed by 7 bases and the J gene end by 2 bases; junction bases not matched to a gene: 6.

This chain uses TRBV6-6 with TRBJ2-1, with 9 nucleotides matching TRBD1. Sequenced sample: blood. The receptor was derived from a woman aged 30 to 39 in good health. CDR3 sequence (DNA): TGTGCCAGCACCAGACAGGGGGAAACCTACAATGAGCAGTTCTTC. It codes for CASTRQGETYNEQFF.